The 24 T cell receptor beta chains given below trace back to one sample, sequenced in a study of CD8 T cells in ankylosing spondylitis. TCRdb independently ran MiXCR on the 5' RACE reads; one entry per CDR3 protein. Here the sample spans about 360,000 distinct CDR3 sequences, approximately 20% being singletons. Sequenced sample: blood, either unsorted or a sorted T cell fraction (not recorded which). The receptors were sampled from a male donor with ankylosing spondylitis or in good health (not recorded which).

Ten or more counts support this clonotype. The chain uses TRBV29-1 and TRBJ2-3, with D possibly being TRBD2 (7 bases). Germline V gene data show CDR1 as SQVTM and CDR2 as ANQGSEA. The V and J ends lost 8 bases and 3 bases respectively, with 15 bases between them. The CDR3 runs 13 residues. The CDR3 spells CSTIEGGTDTQYF. Here the CDR3 DNA reads TGCAGCACAATCGAGGGGGGGACAGATACGCAGTATTTT.

This clonotype has only a few counts. The V and J genes are TRBV7-9 and TRBJ2-3; weak D call: TRBD1 (6 bases). Trimming removed 1 base at V and 0 bases at J, with 8 bases between. The CDR3 consists of 15 residues. Germline V lookup: CDR1 SEHNR, CDR2 FQNEAQ (reference sequence). The CDR3 DNA follows: TGTGCCAGCAGCTTAGGACAGGCCAGCACAGATACGCAGTATTTT. This codes for CASSLGQASTDTQYF. Supplemented by reference TRBV7-9 and TRBJ2-3, the full variable domain reads DTGVSQNPRHKITKRGQNVTFRCDPISEHNRLYWYRQTLGQGPEFLTYFQNEAQLEKSRLLSDRFSAERPKGSFSTLEIQRTEQGDSAMYLCASSLGQASTDTQYFGPGTRLTVL.

This sequence joins TRBV9 and TRBJ2-6; 8 bases match TRBD2. CDR3 size: 19 residues. Germline V gives CDR1 SGDLS, CDR2 YYNGEE. V trimming: 1 base; J trimming: 8 bases; junction bases outside the gene matches: 17. Here the CDR3 reads CASSVIGRGGPPESNVLTF. Written as DNA, the CDR3 is TGTGCCAGCAGCGTAATCGGGAGGGGAGGCCCCCCGGAGTCCAACGTCCTGACTTTC.

This chain uses TRBV29-1 with TRBJ2-5; D could derive from TRBD1 or TRBD2 (6 bases each). Germline-derived CDR1 and CDR2 are SQVTM and ANQGSEA. Trimming cost V 5 bases and J 4 bases, with 23 bases left between them. The CDR3 is 16 residues long. The CDR3, as DNA: TGCAGCGTTCAGGGGAGTTCGTCGGGGGCCCCAGAGACCCAGTACTTC. Translation gives CSVQGSSSGAPETQYF.

This clonotype was seen only a few times. The chain is built from TRBV12-3 or TRBV12-4 and TRBJ2-5; 10 nucleotides align to TRBD2. The CDR3 totals 17 residues. V was clipped by 4 bases and J by 2 bases; unmatched bases: 10. CDR3 amino acids: CASSWASGGPLQETQYF. The CDR3 nucleotides are TGTGCCAGCAGTTGGGCTAGCGGGGGCCCTTTGCAAGAGACCCAGTACTTC.

V is TRBV12-3 or TRBV12-4 and J is TRBJ2-3; 10 positions agree with TRBD2. The CDR3 is made up of 15 amino acids. Trimming cost V 3 bases and J 7 bases; bases outside gene matches: 7. The CDR3 protein is CASSFSSGGGNTQYF. DNA for the CDR3: TGTGCCAGCAGTTTTTCTAGCGGGGGAGGGAATACGCAGTATTTT.

For this clonotype: The junction does not match germline at one end; this may be a read error. The chain is built from TRBV30 and TRBJ1-3; 9 bases agree with TRBD1. The germline CDR1 and CDR2 sequences are GTSNPN and SVGIG (reference sequence). This CDR3 region has 13 residues. The CDR3 DNA is TGTGCCCGGAGGGACAGGGCTGGAAACACCATATATTTT. As protein: CARRDRAGNTIYF.

The genes are TRBV29-1 and TRBJ1-1; TRBD1 might be the D (5 bases). CDR3 length equals 11 residues. Germline assignment: CDR1 SQVTM and CDR2 ANQGSEA. V gave up 4 bases and J gave up 7 bases, with 10 bases separating them. The CDR3 nucleotides read TGCAGCGTTGTAGGGGACGTTGAAGCTTTCTTT. Translated, it gives CSVVGDVEAFF.

V gene TRBV29-1 combines with J gene TRBJ2-1, with D possibly matching TRBD2 (6 bases). The germline gives CDR1 SQVTM, CDR2 ANQGSEA. The CDR3 is made up of 14 amino acids. Trimming removed 6 bases from V and 6 bases from J, with 18 bases in between. The CDR3 DNA is TGCAGCGTCGCCCTAGCGCTCTGGGGCAATGAGCAGTTCTTC. Translation gives CSVALALWGNEQFF.

The V call is TRBV13, the J call TRBJ2-5; no definite D call. V lost 2 bases to trimming and J lost 5 bases, with 9 bases between them. Germline V gene lookup returns CDR1 PRHDT and CDR2 FYEKMQ (reference sequence). The CDR3 extends over 13 amino acids. CDR3 nucleotides: TGTGCCAGCAGCTTAAAAGGGAAGGAGACCCAGTACTTC. It yields the protein CASSLKGKETQYF.

This clonotype appeared a few times. CDR3 coding DNA: TGTGCCAGCAGTCTTTTTTTTTCTTACGAGCAGTACTTC. Translation gives CASSLFFSYEQYF. This chain connects TRBV6-6 to TRBJ2-7, with D hard to call. The V gene lost 5 bases and the J gene lost 4 bases, with 12 bases spanning the gap. Germline V gene data show CDR1 as MNHNY and CDR2 as SVGAGI (reference sequence). CDR3 length: 13 residues.

The gene calls are TRBV27 and TRBJ1-1; D possibly corresponds to TRBD1 (5 bases). The germline V gene encodes CDR1 MNHEY and CDR2 SMNVEV (reference sequence). V lost 0 bases to trimming and J lost 10 bases, with 15 bases between them. The CDR3 sequence is 14 residues long. CDR3 DNA: TGTGCCAGCAGTTTATCGCCCTGGGGCAGGGTAGCTTTCTTT. The encoded protein is CASSLSPWGRVAFF.

This clonotype has just a few counts. The gene calls are TRBV29-1 and TRBJ2-1; possibly TRBD2 for D (6 bases). V gave up 8 bases and J gave up 1 base, with 9 bases separating them. Germline loops: CDR1 SQVTM, CDR2 ANQGSEA. The CDR3 length is 12 residues. Written as DNA, the CDR3 is TGCAGCATGGGGGGATCCTACAATGAGCAGTTCTTC. This translates into CSMGGSYNEQFF.

The chain joins TRBV12-3 or TRBV12-4 to TRBJ2-7; D ambiguous. This CDR3 has 12 residues. V was cut by 8 bases and J by 5 bases, with 13 bases left in between. CDR3 nucleotides: TGTGCCAGCGGCTTTGGTGTCGACGAGCAGTACTTC. Translation: CASGFGVDEQYF.

This CDR3 is CASSGDRGRTTGELFF. The CDR3 coding sequence is TGTGCCAGCAGCGGGGACAGGGGGCGCACCACCGGGGAGCTGTTTTTT. This sequence joins TRBV13 and TRBJ2-2, with 12 bases aligning to TRBD1. Per germline, CDR1 PRHDT and CDR2 FYEKMQ (reference sequence). The CDR3 sequence is 16 residues long. V lost 5 bases to trimming and J lost 4 bases; unmatched junction nucleotides: 5.

There are a few counts of this clonotype. The CDR3 is CASSSPLAGGRDEQYF. In DNA form, the CDR3 reads TGTGCCAGCAGTTCCCCGCTAGCGGGGGGGCGGGACGAGCAGTACTTC. The V gene is TRBV12-3 or TRBV12-4, the J gene TRBJ2-7, with 12 bases that match TRBD2. The CDR3 runs 16 residues. The ends lost 4 bases at V and 5 bases at J; junction bases unmatched: 9.

The gene calls are TRBV29-1 and TRBJ2-1; D gene unclear. The germline V gene encodes CDR1 SQVTM and CDR2 ANQGSEA. This CDR3 has 13 residues. V was clipped by 7 bases and J by 5 bases, with 15 bases between them. The CDR3 DNA is TGCAGCGCCACGGGTGCTCCGGACAATGAGCAGTTCTTC. This translates into CSATGAPDNEQFF.

This clonotype is a singleton in its sample. DNA for the CDR3: TGTGCCAGCAGCTTCGGCGGGGGGCTGAACGGCTACACCTTC. Its protein is CASSFGGGLNGYTF. This chain joins TRBV13 and TRBJ1-2; D may be TRBD1 (6 bases). Per germline, CDR1 PRHDT and CDR2 FYEKMQ (reference sequence). This CDR3 region has 14 residues. Trimming removed 3 bases at V and 8 bases at J, with 16 bases between.

The chain couples TRBV3-1 to TRBJ2-7; D might be TRBD2 (5 bases). CDR3 length: 14 amino acids. Trimming cost V 2 bases and J 3 bases, with 11 bases left between them. Per germline, CDR1 LGHDT and CDR2 YNNKEL (reference sequence). CDR3 sequence (DNA): TGTGCCAGCAGCCAACGGACTGCTGACTACGAGCAGTACTTC. Translated, it gives CASSQRTADYEQYF.

The J gene is TRBJ2-3, the V gene TRBV6-1, with 9 bases matching TRBD2. The V and J ends lost 8 bases and 0 bases, in that order; junction bases with no gene match: 6. The CDR3 runs to 15 residues. Germline V CDR1 and CDR2: MNHNS, SASEGT. This chain's CDR3 is CASGSSGGSTDTQYF. The CDR3 DNA reads as TGTGCCAGCGGTAGTAGCGGGGGCAGCACAGATACGCAGTATTTT.

This clonotype appeared a few times. This chain connects TRBV14 to TRBJ2-7, with no clear D. The germline V and J ends were trimmed by 8 bases and 5 bases, with 10 bases remaining between them. CDR3 length: 11 residues. Germline lookup yields CDR1 SGHDN and CDR2 FVKESK. CDR3 nucleotide sequence: TGTGCCAGCGGCGCCCCCCACGAGCAGTACTTC. Its translation is CASGAPHEQYF.

The V call is TRBV5-1, the J call TRBJ2-6; possibly TRBD1 or TRBD2 for D (5 bases each). This CDR3 is built from 16 residues. V lost 3 bases and J lost 0, with 10 bases in between. Per germline, CDR1 SGHRS and CDR2 YFSETQ. The chain's CDR3 is CASSSGPPSGANVLTF. In DNA, the CDR3 is TGCGCCAGCAGCTCGGGACCTCCCTCTGGGGCCAACGTCCTGACTTTC.

This clonotype has more than one count but fewer than ten. The V and J genes are TRBV28 and TRBJ2-3, with D possibly matching TRBD1 (5 bases). This CDR3 has 13 amino acids. Germline V CDR1 and CDR2: MDHEN, SYDVKM. Trimming took off 6 bases at V and 2 bases at J, with 9 bases between the two ends. CDR3 sequence reads: CASSRGHTDTQYF. CDR3 nucleotides: TGTGCCAGCAGCCGAGGACACACAGATACGCAGTATTTT.

The chain is built from TRBV28 and TRBJ1-6; D remains unclear. Per the germline V gene, CDR1 is MDHEN and CDR2 is SYDVKM. V was pared by 8 bases and J by 5 bases, with 4 bases between. The length of the CDR3 is 11 residues. CDR3 region: CASGDNSPLHF. CDR3 bases: TGTGCCAGCGGTGATAATTCACCCCTCCACTTT.